Presented here are 27 T cell receptor beta chains from one specimen sequenced in a study of shared clonotypes between healthy human individuals. Clones were sequenced by immunoSEQ multiplex PCR, and TCRdb holds only the in-frame ones, with some missing. The top ten hold 9.5% to 15% of the sample, which has 450,000 or so clones, roughly 80% seen once. Sequences were obtained from PBMCs. The receptors stem from a woman between 40 and 55 years old in good health. Some clones in this sample may be carry-over from other donors' samples.

This sequence joins TRBV4-3 and TRBJ2-1; 11 nucleotides align to TRBD2. The CDR3 contains 15 residues. The germline gives CDR1 LGHNA, CDR2 YSLEER. Unmatched junction bases numbered 9, after V lost 6 bases and J lost 8 bases. The chain's CDR3 is CASSRSGRALDEQFF. The CDR3 DNA follows: TGCGCCAGCAGTCGTAGCGGGAGGGCCCTCGATGAGCAGTTCTTC.

This clone was counted at least ten times. The chain combines TRBV27 with TRBJ1-1, with TRBD1 identical over 8 bases. This CDR3 has 16 residues. The germline V gene encodes CDR1 MNHEY and CDR2 SMNVEV (reference sequence). Losses at the gene ends were 7 bases for V and 0 bases for J; bases not matched to a gene: 10. The DNA for the CDR3 is TGTGCCAGCACAAGCAGGGGGCGCTTCATGAACACTGAAGCTTTCTTT. Amino acids: CASTSRGRFMNTEAFF.

The chain is built from TRBV9 and TRBJ2-4; TRBD2 is a possible D gene (6 bases). CDR1 and CDR2 from the germline V gene are SGDLS and YYNGEE. Trimming stripped 3 bases from V and 0 bases from J, with 10 bases between. The CDR3 runs 15 residues. For the CDR3, the DNA is TGTGCCAGCAGCGGATCGGGACTAGCCAAAAACATTCAGTACTTC. Amino acids: CASSGSGLAKNIQYF.

The chain couples TRBV13 to TRBJ1-1, with D unclear. Trimming cost V 3 bases and J 1 base, with 6 bases left between them. Germline loops: CDR1 PRHDT, CDR2 FYEKMQ (reference sequence). The CDR3 spans 13 residues. The CDR3 region has the DNA TGTGCCAGCAGCTTTCAAGAGAACACTGAAGCTTTCTTT. It encodes CASSFQENTEAFF.

Only a few counts were recorded for this clone. The sample holds other DNA sequences that translate to the same CDR3. The chain is built from TRBV30 and TRBJ1-5, with a weak D call TRBD1 (6 bases). This CDR3 is 13 amino acids long. The V gene lost 0 bases and the J gene lost 4 bases, with 7 bases spanning the gap. The germline gives CDR1 GTSNPN, CDR2 SVGIG (reference sequence). This chain's CDR3 is CAWSVGGNQPQHF. The CDR3 coding sequence is TGTGCCTGGAGTGTAGGGGGAAATCAGCCCCAGCATTTT.

The chain is built from TRBV18 and TRBJ2-1; 9 nucleotides line up with TRBD2. Germline-derived CDR1 and CDR2 are KGHSH and LQKENI. The CDR3 loop spans 16 amino acids. J was trimmed by 7 bases and V by 8 bases; bases with no gene match: 15. The CDR3 spells CASRPALAGAENEQFF. The CDR3 coding sequence is TGTGCCAGCCGACCGGCGTTAGCGGGAGCGGAGAATGAGCAGTTCTTC.

The CDR3 loop is CASTSGTTSNQPQHF. In DNA form, the CDR3 reads TGTGCCAGTACAAGTGGGACTACTAGCAATCAGCCCCAGCATTTT. The chain uses TRBV19 and TRBJ1-5; tentatively, D is TRBD1 (5 bases). Germline V gene sequence: CDR1 LNHDA, CDR2 SQIVND (reference sequence). The CDR3 length is 15 residues. V lost 7 bases and J lost 0, with 13 bases in between.

The V and J genes are TRBV5-1 and TRBJ2-1, with TRBD2 matching over 7 bases. CDR3 length: 14 residues. The germline V gene encodes CDR1 SGHRS and CDR2 YFSETQ. Trimming removed 4 bases from V and 5 bases from J; junction bases left unmatched: 6. The CDR3 spells CASSLGGRDNEQFF. In nucleotides, the CDR3 is TGCGCCAGCAGCCTGGGAGGGCGCGACAATGAGCAGTTCTTC.

The chain uses TRBV5-1 and TRBJ2-1; 8 bases are shared with TRBD1. There are 18 residues in the CDR3. Germline assignment: CDR1 SGHRS and CDR2 YFSETQ. Trimming took 3 bases from V and 7 from J; bases not matched to a gene: 18. This CDR3 reads CASSWTPGTGKHTNEQFF. CDR3 in DNA: TGCGCCAGCAGCTGGACCCCCGGGACAGGCAAACACACAAATGAGCAGTTCTTC.

The gene calls are TRBV27 and TRBJ2-7; no firm D call. CDR1 and CDR2 from the germline V gene are MNHEY and SMNVEV (reference sequence). CDR3 length: 13 residues. The V gene lost 1 base and the J gene lost 6 bases, with 10 bases spanning the gap. This CDR3 reads CASSLWGFSEQYF. CDR3 sequence (DNA): TGTGCCAGCAGTTTATGGGGATTCAGCGAGCAGTACTTC.

The chain couples TRBV7-8 to TRBJ1-5, with no clear D. V lost 4 bases to trimming and J lost 5 bases, with 18 bases between them. Germline CDR1 reads SGHVS; CDR2 reads FQNEAQ. The CDR3 totals 16 residues. The CDR3 DNA sequence: TGTGCCAGCAGCTCCACCAGAGTGACTGGGGATCAGCCCCAGCATTTT. Its translation: CASSSTRVTGDQPQHF.

The J gene is TRBJ2-7, the V gene TRBV27; D gene unclear. Germline V CDR1 and CDR2: MNHEY, SMNVEV (reference sequence). V lost 0 bases and J 0 bases, leaving 6 bases between the germline ends. CDR3 length: 14 residues. The CDR3 loop is CASSLSTGSYEQYF. The CDR3 nucleotides are TGTGCCAGCAGTTTATCGACGGGCTCCTACGAGCAGTACTTC.

The chain employs TRBV18 and TRBJ1-3; tentative D call: TRBD1 (5 bases). V dropped 6 bases and J dropped 0 bases, with 15 bases sitting between them. CDR3 length: 16 amino acids. CDR1 is KGHSH, CDR2 LQKENI, per germline. The CDR3 protein is CASSVVQVNSGNTIYF. CDR3 DNA sequence: TGTGCCAGCTCCGTCGTACAGGTTAACTCTGGAAACACCATATATTTT.

In regard to this clone: This may stem from a read error, because a much larger clone lies one nucleotide away. The CDR3 spells CAGSQGRSSHTQYF. The DNA for the CDR3 is TGCGCCGGCAGCCAAGGGCGGTCAAGTCATACGCAGTATTTT. The genes are TRBV4-3 and TRBJ2-3; D is uncertain. This CDR3 has 14 amino acids. Germline-derived CDR1 and CDR2 are LGHNA and YSLEER.

A word on this clone: A read error likely explains this, since a far larger clone differs by one base. The CDR3 nucleotides are TGTGCCAGCAGTTATTCGCCTAGCGGGGACTACGAGCAGTACTTC. Its protein is CASSYSPSGDYEQYF. V is TRBV6-5 and J is TRBJ2-7; 9 positions match TRBD2. Germline V gene data show CDR1 as MNHEY and CDR2 as SVGAGI. CDR3 length equals 15 residues. The V and J ends lost 3 bases and 3 bases, in that order; junction bases with no gene match: 6.

The CDR3 DNA follows: TGTGCCAGCAGCGGGGGTACGCAGTATTTT. Its protein is CASSGGTQYF. The rearrangement uses TRBV7-9 and TRBJ2-3; D assignment may be TRBD1 or TRBD2 (5 bases each). Deletions cut 5 bases from V and 8 bases from J, with 5 bases between. Germline CDR1 and CDR2: SEHNR and FQNEAQ (reference sequence). The CDR3 consists of 10 residues.

Comments on this clone: The same CDR3 arises from other DNA sequences in this sample as well. The chain joins TRBV30 to TRBJ1-1; D ambiguous. Germline lookup yields CDR1 GTSNPN and CDR2 SVGIG (reference sequence). Trimming stripped 3 bases from V and 3 bases from J, with 11 bases between. The CDR3 length is 13 residues. The DNA of the CDR3 is TGTGCCTGGAGGGGGAATGGAGACACTGAAGCTTTCTTT. It yields the protein CAWRGNGDTEAFF.

The rearrangement uses TRBV15 and TRBJ2-1, with 9 bases lining up with TRBD2. Germline lookup yields CDR1 LNHNV and CDR2 YYDKDF (reference sequence). J lost 8 bases, V lost 1 base, and 9 bases had no gene match. This CDR3 contains 16 residues. CDR3 region: CATSRGYGLAGYEQFF. Here the CDR3 DNA reads TGTGCCACCAGCAGAGGATACGGGCTAGCGGGATATGAGCAGTTCTTC. Full variable domain (rest looked up from reference TRBV15 and TRBJ2-1): DAMVIQNPRYQVTQFGKPVTLSCSQTLNHNVMYWYQQKSSQAPKLLFHYYDKDFNNEADTPDNFQSRRPNTSFCFLDIRSPGLGDTAMYLCATSRGYGLAGYEQFFGPGTRLTVL.

Of note for this clone: This probably arose from a read error, given a far larger clone one base away. The V gene is TRBV30, the J gene TRBJ1-5; a weak D match, TRBD1 (6 bases). V lost 5 bases to trimming and J lost 7 bases, with 15 bases between them. Germline V lookup: CDR1 GTSNPN, CDR2 SVGIG (reference sequence). The CDR3 covers 13 residues. The CDR3 DNA reads TGTGCCTGGGGTAGGGGGAACGGGCAGCCCCAGCATTTT. Its protein is CAWGRGNGQPQHF.

V gene TRBV19 combines with J gene TRBJ2-1; 7 positions match TRBD2. Germline CDR1 and CDR2: LNHDA and SQIVND (reference sequence). V lost 3 bases to trimming and J lost 7 bases; unmatched junction nucleotides: 6. The CDR3 totals 14 residues. This CDR3 reads CASSMGDYTNEQFF. For the CDR3, the DNA is TGTGCCAGTAGTATGGGGGACTACACTAATGAGCAGTTCTTC.

V is TRBV28 and J is TRBJ2-3, with a tentative D call TRBD1 (5 bases). The CDR3 spans 13 residues. V lost 5 bases and J 5 bases, leaving 11 bases between the germline ends. Germline assignment: CDR1 MDHEN and CDR2 SYDVKM. CDR3 protein: CASSHPREDTQYF. DNA for the CDR3: TGTGCCAGCAGTCACCCCAGGGAAGATACGCAGTATTTT.

This chain uses TRBV29-1 with TRBJ2-7; a possible D gene is TRBD2 (6 bases). The V end lost 3 bases, the J end lost 2 bases, and 8 bases lay between the germline ends. The CDR3 consists of 12 residues. Germline V gene data show CDR1 as SQVTM and CDR2 as ANQGSEA. The CDR3 loop reads CSVDGGPYEQYF. Written as DNA, the CDR3 is TGCAGCGTTGATGGAGGGCCCTACGAGCAGTACTTC.

The chain recombines TRBV9 with TRBJ2-7; 12 bases line up with TRBD1. CDR3 length: 15 amino acids. V was clipped by 3 bases and J by 4 bases; unmatched bases: 5. Germline assignment: CDR1 SGDLS and CDR2 YYNGEE. The CDR3 sequence is CASSGGQGAGYEQYF. The CDR3 DNA sequence: TGTGCCAGCAGCGGGGGACAGGGGGCAGGGTACGAGCAGTACTTC.

The chain uses TRBV5-1 and TRBJ2-1; a weak D match, TRBD2 (6 bases). Trimming left V 0 bases short and J 5 bases short, with 12 bases between. Germline V CDR1 and CDR2: SGHRS, YFSETQ. The CDR3 covers 15 residues. DNA for the CDR3: TGCGCCAGCAGCTTGGGGTCGGCGGGGAACAATGAGCAGTTCTTC. Its translation is CASSLGSAGNNEQFF. Full variable domain (rest looked up from reference TRBV5-1 and TRBJ2-1): KAGVTQTPRYLIKTRGQQVTLSCSPISGHRSVSWYQQTPGQGLQFLFEYFSETQRNKGNFPGRFSGRQFSNSRSEMNVSTLELGDSALYLCASSLGSAGNNEQFFGPGTRLTVL.

In nucleotides, the CDR3 is TGCGCCAGCAGTGCGGTATGGGATGAGCAGTTCTTC. This encodes CASSAVWDEQFF. The gene calls are TRBV5-1 and TRBJ2-1; no clear D gene. The CDR3 totals 12 residues. Germline loops: CDR1 SGHRS, CDR2 YFSETQ. The V and J ends lost 5 bases and 8 bases respectively, with 11 bases between them.

About this clone: It differs at one base from a far larger clone, so likely a read error. V usage is TRBV6-6 and J usage is TRBJ2-3; D not certain. The germline V gene encodes CDR1 MNHNY and CDR2 SVGAGI (reference sequence). The V end lost 6 bases, the J end lost 2 bases, and 3 bases lay between the germline ends. This CDR3 contains 11 residues. The CDR3 DNA reads as TGTGCCAGCAGCCTCACAGATACGCAGTATTTT. Translating it yields CASSLTDTQYF.

As concerns this clone: The identical CDR3 is also encoded by other nucleotide sequences in the sample. The CDR3 loop is CASSEVYGYTF. The DNA for the CDR3 is TGTGCCAGCAGTGAAGTATACGGCTACACCTTC. This chain joins TRBV6-1 and TRBJ1-2, with unresolved D. The V and J ends lost 1 base and 8 bases respectively, with 5 bases between them. Germline V gives CDR1 MNHNS, CDR2 SASEGT. The CDR3 has 11 amino acids.